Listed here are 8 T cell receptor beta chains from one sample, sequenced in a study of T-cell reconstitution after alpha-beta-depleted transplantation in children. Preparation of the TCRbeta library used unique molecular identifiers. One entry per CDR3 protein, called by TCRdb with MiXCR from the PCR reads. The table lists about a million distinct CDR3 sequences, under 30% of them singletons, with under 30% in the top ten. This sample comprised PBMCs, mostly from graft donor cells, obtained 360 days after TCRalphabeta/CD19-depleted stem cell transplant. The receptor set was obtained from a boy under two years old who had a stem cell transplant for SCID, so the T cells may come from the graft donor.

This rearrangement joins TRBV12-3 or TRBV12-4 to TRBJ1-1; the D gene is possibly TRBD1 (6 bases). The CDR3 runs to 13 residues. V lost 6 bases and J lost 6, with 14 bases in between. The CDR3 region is CASSLSTGSEAFF. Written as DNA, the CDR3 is TGTGCCAGCAGCCTAAGCACAGGGTCTGAAGCTTTCTTT.

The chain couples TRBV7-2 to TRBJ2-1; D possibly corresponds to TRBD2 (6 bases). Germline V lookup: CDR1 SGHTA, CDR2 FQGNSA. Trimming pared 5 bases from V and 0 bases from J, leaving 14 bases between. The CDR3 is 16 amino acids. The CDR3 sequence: CASSTGLLYSYNEQFF. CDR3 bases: TGTGCCAGCAGCACGGGACTCCTCTACTCCTACAATGAGCAGTTCTTC.

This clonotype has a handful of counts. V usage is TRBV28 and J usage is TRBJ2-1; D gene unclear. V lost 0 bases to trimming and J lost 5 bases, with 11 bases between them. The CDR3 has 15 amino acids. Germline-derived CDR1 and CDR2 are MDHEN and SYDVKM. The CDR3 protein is CASSLWGTLHNEQFF. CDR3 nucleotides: TGTGCCAGCAGTTTATGGGGAACCTTACACAATGAGCAGTTCTTC.

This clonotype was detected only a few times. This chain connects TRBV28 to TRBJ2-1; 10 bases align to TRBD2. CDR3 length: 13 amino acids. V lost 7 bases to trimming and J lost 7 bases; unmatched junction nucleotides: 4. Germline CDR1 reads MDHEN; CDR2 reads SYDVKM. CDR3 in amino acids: CASKRGGRNEQFF. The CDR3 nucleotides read TGTGCCAGCAAGCGGGGGGGCAGGAATGAGCAGTTCTTC.

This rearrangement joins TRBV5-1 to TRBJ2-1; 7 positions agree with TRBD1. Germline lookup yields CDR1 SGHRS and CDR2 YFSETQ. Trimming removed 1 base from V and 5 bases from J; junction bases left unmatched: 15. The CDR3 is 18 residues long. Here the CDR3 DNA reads TGCGCCAGCAGCTTGAGAGCTCAGGGGGAAACAGGGGACAATGAGCAGTTCTTC. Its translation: CASSLRAQGETGDNEQFF.

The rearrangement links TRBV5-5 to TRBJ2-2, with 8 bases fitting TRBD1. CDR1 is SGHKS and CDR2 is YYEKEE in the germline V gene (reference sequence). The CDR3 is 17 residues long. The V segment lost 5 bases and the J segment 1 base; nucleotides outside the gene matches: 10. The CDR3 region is CASSFTLGTGNTGELFF. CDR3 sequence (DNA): TGTGCCAGCAGTTTCACGCTGGGGACAGGGAACACCGGGGAGCTGTTTTTT.

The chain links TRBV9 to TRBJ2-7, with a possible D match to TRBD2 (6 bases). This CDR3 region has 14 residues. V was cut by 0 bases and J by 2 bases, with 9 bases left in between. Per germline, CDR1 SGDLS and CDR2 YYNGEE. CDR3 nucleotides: TGTGCCAGCAGCGTAGGGCCTAGCGCCTACGAGCAGTACTTC. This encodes CASSVGPSAYEQYF. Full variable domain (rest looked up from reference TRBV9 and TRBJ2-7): DSGVTQTPKHLITATGQRVTLRCSPRSGDLSVYWYQQSLDQGLQFLIQYYNGEERAKGNILERFSAQQFPDLHSELNLSSLELGDSALYFCASSVGPSAYEQYFGPGTRLTVT.

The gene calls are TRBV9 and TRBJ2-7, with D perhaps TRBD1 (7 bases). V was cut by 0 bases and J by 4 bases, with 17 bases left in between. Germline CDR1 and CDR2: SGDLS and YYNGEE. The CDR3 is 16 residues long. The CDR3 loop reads CASSVEGAGGPYEQYF. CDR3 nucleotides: TGTGCCAGCAGCGTAGAAGGGGCAGGGGGGCCTTACGAGCAGTACTTC. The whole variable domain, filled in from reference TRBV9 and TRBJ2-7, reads DSGVTQTPKHLITATGQRVTLRCSPRSGDLSVYWYQQSLDQGLQFLIQYYNGEERAKGNILERFSAQQFPDLHSELNLSSLELGDSALYFCASSVEGAGGPYEQYFGPGTRLTVT.